A selection of T cell receptor beta chains follows, all from one sample in a study of blood T cells in healthy people across ages. From the 5' RACE reads, TCRdb called clonotypes with MiXCR, one entry per CDR3 protein. This sample yields around 1,100,000 distinct CDR3 sequences, of which roughly two fifths are seen a single time; approximately 14% belongs to the top ten. Sequenced material: blood. The receptors were gathered from a young man in good health. CDR3s include the opening cysteine and the closing phenylalanine or tryptophan. Fields, in order: CDR3 DNA, CDR3 protein, J gene, clone size, D gene, CDR3 length, V gene. The D gene is left open where the match is weak. Size is stated for part of the rows, as once, few or many counts, or as a class when the clone is expanded.

TGTGCCAGCAGCTTGGAGAAATTGAACACTGAAGCTTTCTTT | CASSLEKLNTEAFF | TRBJ1-1 | NA | NA | 14 | TRBV7-3
TGTGCCAGCAGTTCCCAACCTCCTCGGACAGGGGACACAGATACGCAGTATTTT | CASSSQPPRTGDTDTQYF | TRBJ2-3 | many | TRBD1 | 18 | TRBV27
TGTGCCAGCAGCCCGGGACAGGGAAATGAGCAGTTCTTC | CASSPGQGNEQFF | TRBJ2-1 | many | TRBD1 | 13 | TRBV6-5
TGTGCCAGCAGTTCCCCGACCGCGCGGAGCTCCTACAATGAGCAGTTCTTC | CASSSPTARSSYNEQFF | TRBJ2-1 | NA | NA | 17 | TRBV6-5
TGTGCCAGCAGCTTAGCGACTTCGTATGGCTACACCTTC | CASSLATSYGYTF | TRBJ1-2 | many | NA | 13 | TRBV7-2
TGCGCCAGCACTGAGGCAGGGGAGGGCACAGATACGCAGTATTTT | CASTEAGEGTDTQYF | TRBJ2-3 | many | NA | 15 | TRBV4-1
TGTGCCAGCTCACCCCTTGGAACCGCTAATGAAAAACTGTTTTTT | CASSPLGTANEKLFF | TRBJ1-4 | few | NA | 15 | TRBV18
TGCAGTGCCCAGGGACAGAGAGACTACGAGCAGTACTTC | CSAQGQRDYEQYF | TRBJ2-7 | few | TRBD1 | 13 | TRBV20-1
TGTGCCAGCAGTTTACGACAGGGTGGACTGGATGGCTACACCTTC | CASSLRQGGLDGYTF | TRBJ1-2 | few | TRBD1 | 15 | TRBV12-3/TRBV12-4
TGTGCCAGCAGTTTCGGGGATATCAGGGAGCTGTTTTTT | CASSFGDIRELFF | TRBJ2-2 | many | NA | 13 | TRBV12-3/TRBV12-4
TGTGCCAGCAGGTTCCTAGCGGGGGGGCTTGACAGGAATGAGCAGTTCTTC | CASRFLAGGLDRNEQFF | TRBJ2-1 | NA | TRBD2 | 17 | TRBV7-6
TGTGCCAGCAGTTACTCGGGCGGTTTCGGCACTGAAGCTTTCTTT | CASSYSGGFGTEAFF | TRBJ1-1 | NA | NA | 15 | TRBV6-2/TRBV6-3
TGCAGTGCTAGAGATGGGACAGCGTCCTACGAGCAGTACTTC | CSARDGTASYEQYF | TRBJ2-7 | NA | TRBD1 | 14 | TRBV20-1
TGTGCCAGCAGCGGACTCGGACAGGGGGCTTACACCGGGGAGCTGTTTTTT | CASSGLGQGAYTGELFF | TRBJ2-2 | NA | TRBD1 | 17 | TRBV9
TGTGCCAGCAGCTTAGTTGAGGGGTTCGGCGAAAAACTGTTTTTT | CASSLVEGFGEKLFF | TRBJ1-4 | NA | NA | 15 | TRBV7-2
TGTGCCAGCAGTTCCCTGGCAGGGGGATCTTCACCCCCCCACTTT | CASSSLAGGSSPPHF | TRBJ1-6 | once | TRBD1 | 15 | TRBV28
TGCAGTGCTAGAGATTCCACTAGCGGGGAGACCCAGTACTTC | CSARDSTSGETQYF | TRBJ2-5 | NA | TRBD2 | 14 | TRBV20-1
TGTGCCAGCAGGACTAAAGTGACTAGTCTGGGGTCGGGCCAAGAGACCCAGTACTTC | CASRTKVTSLGSGQETQYF | TRBJ2-5 | NA | NA | 19 | TRBV5-6